These T cell receptor beta chains were read from a single sample in a study of T cells in Graves' hyperthyroidism and ophthalmopathy. One entry per CDR3 protein, called by TCRdb with MiXCR from the multiplex PCR reads. The table has some 140,000 distinct CDR3 sequences, less than 25% seen once; the top ten hold around 70%. The sequencing input was blood. All receptors derive from a woman between 50 and 59 years old with Graves' hyperthyroidism that later progressed to Graves' ophthalmopathy. Both conserved end residues are part of each CDR3. Each record gives: clone size, J gene, D gene, V gene, CDR3 protein, CDR3 DNA. A D gene is named only where the DNA matches it firmly. Expanded clones get a size class; other rows say once, few or many, or leave the size out.

size: .; J: TRBJ2-1; D: TRBD2; V: TRBV4-1; CDR3: CASSQEGLGYNEQFF; DNA: TGCGCCAGCAGCCAAGAGGGACTAGGCTACAATGAGCAGTTCTTC
size: many; J: TRBJ1-6; D: TRBD1; V: TRBV28; CDR3: CASTLQGGNSPLHF; DNA: TGTGCCAGCACGCTACAGGGGGGTAATTCACCCCTCCACTTT
size: .; J: TRBJ1-1; D: .; V: TRBV14; CDR3: CASSPPGMNTEAFF; DNA: TGTGCCAGCAGCCCGCCGGGGATGAACACTGAAGCTTTCTTT
size: few; J: TRBJ2-7; D: .; V: TRBV7-9; CDR3: CASSLYGGSYEQYF; DNA: TGTGCCAGCAGCTTATATGGAGGATCCTACGAGCAGTACTTC
size: few; J: TRBJ2-3; D: .; V: TRBV5-4; CDR3: CASSLDSTGTDTQYF; DNA: TGTGCCAGCAGCTTGGATTCTACAGGAACAGATACGCAGTATTTT
size: .; J: TRBJ2-1; D: .; V: TRBV29-1; CDR3: CSVEDLRNEQFF; DNA: TGCAGCGTTGAAGATCTGCGCAATGAGCAGTTCTTC
size: many; J: TRBJ1-4; D: .; V: TRBV7-2; CDR3: CASSWGAEKLFF; DNA: TGTGCCAGCAGCTGGGGTGCAGAAAAACTGTTTTTT
size: .; J: TRBJ2-7; D: .; V: TRBV28; CDR3: CASSFGRLEQYF; DNA: TGTGCCAGCAGTTTCGGCAGGCTTGAGCAGTACTTC
size: many; J: TRBJ2-5; D: .; V: TRBV6-5; CDR3: CASSYVNRGRETQYF; DNA: TGTGCCAGCAGTTACGTTAACCGGGGGCGTGAGACCCAGTACTTC
size: many; J: TRBJ1-5; D: .; V: TRBV6-2/TRBV6-3; CDR3: CASSTAGTVGNQPQHF; DNA: TGTGCCAGCAGTACCGCAGGGACGGTAGGCAATCAGCCCCAGCATTTT
size: many; J: TRBJ2-3; D: .; V: TRBV6-2/TRBV6-3; CDR3: CASSFVPEGDTQYF; DNA: TGTGCCAGCAGTTTCGTCCCCGAGGGAGATACGCAGTATTTT
size: many; J: TRBJ2-1; D: .; V: TRBV5-1; CDR3: CASSLVGPYNEQFF; DNA: TGCGCCAGCAGCTTGGTCGGCCCTTACAATGAGCAGTTCTTC
size: few; J: TRBJ1-2; D: .; V: TRBV5-8; CDR3: CASSLAGGGPGYTF; DNA: TGTGCCAGCAGCTTGGCCGGCGGGGGTCCCGGCTACACCTTC
size: many; J: TRBJ1-1; D: .; V: TRBV19; CDR3: CASSIRGPGNTEAFF; DNA: TGTGCCAGTAGTATACGGGGACCCGGCAACACTGAAGCTTTCTTT
size: few; J: TRBJ2-7; D: TRBD2; V: TRBV2; CDR3: CASSFPSLRLAGGTYEQYF; DNA: TGTGCCAGCAGTTTTCCCTCCCTTAGACTAGCGGGAGGGACCTACGAGCAGTACTTC
size: .; J: TRBJ1-2; D: TRBD1; V: TRBV5-1; CDR3: CASSLNIPGQGVYGHTF; DNA: TGCGCCAGCAGCTTGAATATCCCGGGACAGGGTGTCTATGGCCACACCTTC
size: .; J: TRBJ2-1; D: .; V: TRBV6-1; CDR3: CAAPNEQFF; DNA: TGTGCCGCACCCAATGAGCAGTTCTTC
size: many; J: TRBJ2-7; D: TRBD1; V: TRBV19; CDR3: CASSTIGTGIYEQYF; DNA: TGTGCCAGTAGTACAATAGGGACAGGGATCTACGAGCAGTACTTC
size: .; J: TRBJ2-7; D: .; V: TRBV19; CDR3: CASSRAGQALYEQYF; DNA: TGTGCCAGTAGTAGGGCCGGGCAGGCTCTCTACGAGCAGTACTTC
size: many; J: TRBJ1-5; D: .; V: TRBV27; CDR3: CASSHNSGPNQPQHF; DNA: TGTGCCAGCAGTCATAATTCCGGACCCAATCAGCCCCAGCATTTT